The rows below give T cell receptor beta chains drawn from one sample of a study of T cells in narcolepsy. Here immunoSEQ multiplex PCR was the method, and the copy in TCRdb shows in-frame clones only, minus some. The sample has over 25,000 clones, 60% to 80% seen once. Input material: memory (CD45RA-) CD4+ T cells from blood. Receptor source: a human donor in good health. Each CDR3 is given with its conserved first and last residue. A D gene is named only where the DNA matches it firmly. Clone size, where shown, is once, few, many, or a class for clones that have expanded.

V	J	D	size	DNA	CDR3
TRBV6-6	TRBJ2-7	NA	NA	TGTGCCAGCAGTCCCCCGACACCTGCCTACGAGCAGTACTTC	CASSPPTPAYEQYF
TRBV6-5	TRBJ1-1	NA	NA	TGTGCCAGCAGGGGGCGAAGCACTGAAGCTTTCTTT	CASRGRSTEAFF
TRBV29-1	TRBJ1-2	TRBD1	once	TGCAGCACAGGGGGCTTCGGGATTGGCTACACCTTC	CSTGGFGIGYTF
TRBV5-8	TRBJ2-7	TRBD2	NA	TGTGCCAGCTCTCTAGCGGGAGTTTCGTCCGCACCCTTACGGCAGTACTTC	CASSLAGVSSAPLRQYF
TRBV30	TRBJ1-5	NA	NA	TGTGCCTGGAAAGAGGGGGGAACCAATCAGCCCCAGCATTTT	CAWKEGGTNQPQHF
TRBV30	TRBJ2-3	TRBD1	NA	TGTGCCTGGAGGGGACAGGGGGCATACACAGATACGCAGTATTTT	CAWRGQGAYTDTQYF
TRBV5-1	TRBJ2-3	TRBD2	NA	TGCGCCAGCAGCTTGAGTTTGGGACTAGCGCAACACACAGATACGCAGTATTTT	CASSLSLGLAQHTDTQYF
TRBV5-8	TRBJ1-1	NA	NA	TGTGCCAGCAGCTTGGGAGGGTTGAACACTGAAGCTTTCTTT	CASSLGGLNTEAFF
TRBV30	TRBJ1-1	NA	NA	TGTGCCTGGAGTATAGCCGAAATGGCTTTCTTT	CAWSIAEMAFF
TRBV5-1	TRBJ1-2	NA	NA	TGCGCCAGCGGGCGGGGCGACACTAACTATGGCTACACCTTC	CASGRGDTNYGYTF
TRBV5-1	TRBJ1-1	NA	once	TGCGCCAGCAGCTTAGAACCGGGACGAAAAAACACTGAAGCTTTCTTT	CASSLEPGRKNTEAFF
TRBV18	TRBJ2-1	NA	NA	TGTGCCAGCTCACGTGCGGGAACCCAAGAGAATGAGCAGTTCTTC	CASSRAGTQENEQFF
TRBV10-3	TRBJ2-7	NA	medium-sized	TGTGCCATCAGTGACTTGGGTTACGAGCAGTACTTC	CAISDLGYEQYF
TRBV6-1	TRBJ2-3	NA	NA	TGTGCCAGCATTGATGGGCCGTCAGATACGCAGTATTTT	CASIDGPSDTQYF
TRBV7-9	TRBJ1-1	NA	NA	TGTGCCAGCAGCTTGGGTGGGGTTGGGGCAAACACTGAAGCTTTCTTT	CASSLGGVGANTEAFF
TRBV21-1	TRBJ1-2	NA	few	TGTGCCAGCAGCAAAGCGGGAGGCCAGGCGAATGGGGGCTACACCTTC	CASSKAGGQANGGYTF
TRBV6-5	TRBJ1-2	NA	few	TGTGCCAGCAGTTACGGGGCGGACTATGGCTACACCTTC	CASSYGADYGYTF
TRBV21-1	TRBJ2-2	NA	NA	TGTGCCAGCTTAAGGGGGCCAGGGTCCCCATCGGGGGAGCTGTTTTTT	CASLRGPGSPSGELFF
TRBV6-1	TRBJ1-4	NA	few	TGTGCCAGCAGTGAATGGTCGGGAGAAAAACTGTTTTTT	CASSEWSGEKLFF
TRBV6-5	TRBJ2-1	TRBD2	NA	TGTGCCAGCAGTTACTCGGCGGGAGGATGGCAGTTCTTC	CASSYSAGGWQFF
TRBV7-7	TRBJ2-2	NA	NA	TGTGCCAGCAGCTTAGATGGCGGCACCGGGGAGCTGTTTTTT	CASSLDGGTGELFF
TRBV29-1	TRBJ1-2	TRBD1	NA	TGCAGCTCCGAGGGGGGACAGGGCAACGATGGCTACACCTTC	CSSEGGQGNDGYTF
TRBV18	TRBJ2-3	NA	NA	TGTGCCAGCTCACCCGGCGGAGGCCTCTTCACAGATACGCAGTATTTT	CASSPGGGLFTDTQYF
TRBV2	TRBJ2-7	NA	NA	TGTGCCAGTCAGTCGGTCGAGCAGTACTTC	CASQSVEQYF
TRBV19	TRBJ2-2	TRBD2	NA	TGTGCCAGTAATAGGCCTAGCGGCGGCGGGGAGCTGTTTTTT	CASNRPSGGGELFF
TRBV10-2	TRBJ2-3	NA	NA	TGCGCCAGCAGTGAGTCCCCGGGGACAGATACGCAGTATTTT	CASSESPGTDTQYF
TRBV7-2	TRBJ1-1	NA	few	TGTGCCAGCAGCTTTGCGTCGGGCACTGAAGCTTTCTTT	CASSFASGTEAFF
TRBV18	TRBJ1-3	NA	NA	TGTGCCAGCTCACTTAAGAACCTGGGCTCTGGAAACACCATATATTTT	CASSLKNLGSGNTIYF
TRBV7-9	TRBJ2-1	NA	NA	TGTGCCAGCAGCCCTTTGCTCAGGGACGACGGAGGGCACAATGAGCAGTTCTTC	CASSPLLRDDGGHNEQFF
TRBV7-6	TRBJ1-3	NA	NA	TGTGCCAGCAGCTTACAGAGCTCTGGAAACACCATATATTTT	CASSLQSSGNTIYF
TRBV6-1	TRBJ2-7	NA	few	TGTGCCAGCAGAGCCGGCGGCTACGAGCAGTACTTC	CASRAGGYEQYF
TRBV6-1	TRBJ1-1	NA	once	TGTGCCAGCAACATGAACACTGAAGCTTTCTTT	CASNMNTEAFF
TRBV5-1	TRBJ2-5	NA	NA	TGCGCCAGCAGCGTACAGGGTCTCTTAATCGAGACCCAGTACTTC	CASSVQGLLIETQYF
TRBV2	TRBJ2-2	NA	NA	TGTGCCAGTCGCTCGCCCGTCTTACAAACCGGGGAGCTGTTTTTT	CASRSPVLQTGELFF
TRBV6-1	TRBJ1-6	NA	NA	TGTGCCAGCAGTGAAGCTTTTTCGGGCACGTTGGGTTCCCTCCACTTT	CASSEAFSGTLGSLHF
TRBV5-1	TRBJ1-2	TRBD1	few	TGCGCCAGCAGCTCGACAGGGGTTGATGGCTACACCTTC	CASSSTGVDGYTF
TRBV19	TRBJ2-7	TRBD2	NA	TGTGCCAGTAGTTCAAGGACTAGCGGGACCCCCTACGAGCAGTACTTC	CASSSRTSGTPYEQYF
TRBV5-1	TRBJ2-3	NA	few	TGCGCCAGCAGCCCAAACACAGATACGCAGTATTTT	CASSPNTDTQYF
TRBV6-1	TRBJ2-1	NA	once	TGTGCCAGCAGTGAACAAGGCTCCTACAATGAGCAGTTCTTC	CASSEQGSYNEQFF
TRBV18	TRBJ1-1	NA	NA	TGTGCCAGCTCACCACGAACGGACTGGAACACTGAAGCTTTCTTT	CASSPRTDWNTEAFF
TRBV18	TRBJ2-1	TRBD2	once	TGTGCCAGCTCCCGTAAAGCGGCTAGCGGGAGCTACAATGAGCAGTTCTTC	CASSRKAASGSYNEQFF
TRBV7-6	TRBJ2-7	TRBD2	NA	TGTGCCAGCAGCGCTAACTCAGCGGGAGGTAGCGAGCAGTACTTC	CASSANSAGGSEQYF